The rows below give T cell receptor beta chains drawn from one sample of a study of CD8 T cells in Susac syndrome. TCRdb reanalysed the immunoSEQ multiplex PCR reads using MiXCR and keeps one entry per CDR3 protein. The sample carries some 160,000 distinct CDR3 sequences, just over 90% recorded once. The sequencing input was CD4+ T cells from PBMCs. The receptor source for this set is a human donor in good health. CDR3s include the opening cysteine and the closing phenylalanine or tryptophan. Each record gives: J gene, D gene, clone size, V gene, CDR3 DNA, CDR3 protein. The D gene is left open where the match is weak. The size of a clone is reported for some rows only, either as once, few or many, or as a class for expanded clones.

TRBJ2-2	-	once	TRBV2	TGTGCCAGCAGTGCAAGGGTCACCGGGGAGCTGTTTTTT	CASSARVTGELFF
TRBJ2-3	TRBD2	-	TRBV25-1	TGTGCCAGCAGGGTGGCGGGAGGGCCGGTAGATACGCAGTATTTT	CASRVAGGPVDTQYF
TRBJ2-5	-	-	TRBV5-1	TGCGCCAGCAGCTCCTTCTCGGTCGGGGTGGGAGAGACCCAGTACTTC	CASSSFSVGVGETQYF
TRBJ2-3	-	-	TRBV7-3	TGTGCCAGCAGCTTAAACCCCAGAAGAGATACGCAGTATTTT	CASSLNPRRDTQYF
TRBJ2-2	TRBD2	-	TRBV24-1	TGTGCCACCAGTGACCGGACTAGCTTCACCGGGGAGCTGTTTTTT	CATSDRTSFTGELFF
TRBJ2-1	TRBD2	-	TRBV5-4	TGTGCCAGCAGCACCGGAGGTAGCGGGAGTAGGGATGAGCAGTTCTTC	CASSTGGSGSRDEQFF
TRBJ2-3	-	once	TRBV29-1	TGCAGCGCCGCAGGGACAGATACGCAGTATTTT	CSAAGTDTQYF
TRBJ1-1	-	few	TRBV29-1	TGCAGCGTTGCGGACTTTATGAACACTGAAGCTTTCTTT	CSVADFMNTEAFF
TRBJ1-6	-	-	TRBV5-6	TGTGCCAGCAGCTTACAGGGCAACTATTCACCCCTCCACTTT	CASSLQGNYSPLHF
TRBJ1-3	TRBD1	once	TRBV6-6	TGTGCCAGCAGTTCCCCTGACAGGGATGGTGGAAACACCATATATTTT	CASSSPDRDGGNTIYF
TRBJ2-1	-	-	TRBV29-1	TGCAGCGTTTTGAGCGCTTCCTACAATGAGCAGTTCTTC	CSVLSASYNEQFF
TRBJ1-5	-	-	TRBV30	TGTGCCTGGAGTAAGGGGGGCGGTCAGCCCCAGCATTTT	CAWSKGGGQPQHF
TRBJ2-3	-	-	TRBV2	TGTGCCAGCAGTTACCGGGAAATAGATACGCAGTATTTT	CASSYREIDTQYF
TRBJ2-1	TRBD2	-	TRBV13	TGTGCCAGCAGCCGCACTAGCGGCTCCTACAATGAGCAGTTCTTC	CASSRTSGSYNEQFF
TRBJ2-7	-	-	TRBV4-3	TGCGCCAGCAGCCGGGACGATCGTAGCTACGAGCAGTACTTC	CASSRDDRSYEQYF
TRBJ1-1	-	-	TRBV18	TGTGCCAGCTCACCAAACGTGAACACTGAAGCTTTCTTT	CASSPNVNTEAFF
TRBJ2-2	-	-	TRBV29-1	TGCAGCGCCGATCGGGGGCCCGCGAACACCGGGGTCCTGTTTTTT	CSADRGPANTGVLFF
TRBJ1-5	-	-	TRBV20-1	TGCAGTGCTAGAGAAAGGGGCGATCAGCCCCAGCATTTT	CSARERGDQPQHF
TRBJ2-4	TRBD1	-	TRBV28	TGTGCCAGCAGTTCCGGGACAGGCGGAAACATTCAGTACTTC	CASSSGTGGNIQYF
TRBJ1-3	-	-	TRBV6-5	TGTGCCAGCAGTTACTCGATAAACCGGGAAATGGCCGGAAACACCATATATTTT	CASSYSINREMAGNTIYF
TRBJ2-7	-	-	TRBV5-1	TGCGCCAGCAGCCCCGGGACCCTAGCCTCCGAGCAGTACTTC	CASSPGTLASEQYF
TRBJ2-7	-	-	TRBV7-2	TGTGCCAGCAGCTTACAGGGTGGTTACTACGAGCAGTACTTC	CASSLQGGYYEQYF
TRBJ2-2	-	-	TRBV3-1	TGTGCCAGCAGCCCGGGGACCATGGAGGAGCTGTTTTTT	CASSPGTMEELFF
TRBJ2-5	-	-	TRBV18	TGTGCCAGCTCCCTTCCGGGGCCAGAGACCCAGTACTTC	CASSLPGPETQYF
TRBJ1-1	-	-	TRBV2	TGTGCCAGCAGTGAAGAGGGCGGGTACACTGAAGCTTTCTTT	CASSEEGGYTEAFF
TRBJ2-1	-	-	TRBV10-2	TGCGCCAGCAGTGAATTTGCAGTTAAGAGGGGCAATGAGCAGTTCTTC	CASSEFAVKRGNEQFF
TRBJ2-3	-	-	TRBV5-1	TGCGCCAGCAGCCCAGGACAGCCTAGGACAGATACGCAGTATTTT	CASSPGQPRTDTQYF
TRBJ2-3	-	-	TRBV19	TGTGCCAGTAGTCAGAGTTACCTCCCAGATACGCAGTATTTT	CASSQSYLPDTQYF
TRBJ1-2	TRBD1	-	TRBV7-3	TGTGCCAGCAGCTCCGGACAGGGAGGAGGCTACACCTTC	CASSSGQGGGYTF
TRBJ1-1	-	-	TRBV5-1	TGCGCCAGCAGCGTAGGAACCTACAGGGAGGGAGTCGGCACTGAAGCTTTCTTT	CASSVGTYREGVGTEAFF
TRBJ1-3	-	-	TRBV19	TGTGCCAGTAGCCGGAGGTCTGGAAACACCATATATTTT	CASSRRSGNTIYF
TRBJ2-5	TRBD2	-	TRBV18	TGTGCCAGCTCACCAGCGGGGGTGGAGACCCAGTACTTC	CASSPAGVETQYF
TRBJ2-5	TRBD1	-	TRBV5-1	TGCGCCAGCAGCCGCGGACAGGGTCCCCAAGAGACCCAGTACTTC	CASSRGQGPQETQYF
TRBJ2-4	TRBD2	-	TRBV5-1	TGCGCCAGCAGCTTGGCGGGGGGGTCCAAAAACATTCAGTACTTC	CASSLAGGSKNIQYF
TRBJ2-1	-	-	TRBV6-6	TGTGCCAGCAGTTATGAGGCGTACAATGAGCAGTTCTTC	CASSYEAYNEQFF
TRBJ2-3	-	-	TRBV28	TGTGCCACCCACCTGGGATCGGGAGTTGGGACAGATACGCAGTATTTT	CATHLGSGVGTDTQYF
TRBJ2-2	-	few	TRBV29-1	TGCAGCGTTGACCTCGAGATTGGATCCACCGGGGAGCTGTTTTTT	CSVDLEIGSTGELFF
TRBJ1-5	-	-	TRBV6-1	TGTGCCAGCAGTGATCCCAGCCTCAATCAGCCCCAGCATTTT	CASSDPSLNQPQHF
TRBJ2-7	-	-	TRBV7-9	TGTGCCAGCAGCTCTACAGTCAAACCGGGGAGGGGGTTTGACTACGAGCAGTACTTC	CASSSTVKPGRGFDYEQYF
TRBJ2-3	-	-	TRBV5-1	TGCGCCAGCAGCTTGGGCAGGGTGAGAGGAGACACAGATACGCAGTATTTT	CASSLGRVRGDTDTQYF
TRBJ2-2	-	-	TRBV7-2	TGTGCCAGCAACCCCCAGGGGACCACCGGGGAGCTGTTTTTT	CASNPQGTTGELFF
TRBJ2-7	-	few	TRBV5-1	TGCGCCAGCAGCTTGGGACACCTCTACGAGCAGTACTTC	CASSLGHLYEQYF
TRBJ1-1	-	-	TRBV29-1	TGCAGCGCCAGTGGACAGCTTGGCGCTGAAGCTTTCTTT	CSASGQLGAEAFF
TRBJ2-5	-	-	TRBV23-1	TGCGCCAGCAGTCAGATACGCAGGGAGACCCAGTACTTC	CASSQIRRETQYF
TRBJ1-5	TRBD1	-	TRBV29-1	TGCAGCGTTGCGACAGGGGCCAATCAGCCCCAGCATTTT	CSVATGANQPQHF
TRBJ2-7	TRBD2	-	TRBV20-1	TGCAGTGCTAGACACTCTAGGGTGGGACTAGCGAAGCCCTACGAGCAGTACTTC	CSARHSRVGLAKPYEQYF
TRBJ2-1	-	-	TRBV7-8	TGTGCCAGCAGCCCCTTAGACGGGGGGCCACATGAGCAGTTCTTC	CASSPLDGGPHEQFF
TRBJ2-2	TRBD1	-	TRBV20-1	TGCAGTGCTAGAGATGTGGGACAGGGAACCACCGGGGAGCTGTTTTTT	CSARDVGQGTTGELFF
TRBJ2-2	-	-	TRBV19	TGTGCCAGTAGTATCAGAGGGTCCGGGGAGCTGTTTTTT	CASSIRGSGELFF
TRBJ2-7	-	-	TRBV20-1	TGCAGTGCTACTACTAGCAACGCTTACGAGCAGTACTTC	CSATTSNAYEQYF
TRBJ1-1	-	-	TRBV29-1	TGCAGCGTCCGTGGGGAGGCGATGAACACTGAAGCTTTCTTT	CSVRGEAMNTEAFF
TRBJ2-7	-	-	TRBV28	TGTGCCAGCAGTTTAAACGCCGCCTACGAGCAGTACTTC	CASSLNAAYEQYF
TRBJ2-3	-	-	TRBV5-4	TGTGCCAGCAGCGCCTCTCCAGATACGCAGTATTTT	CASSASPDTQYF
TRBJ1-4	-	-	TRBV5-6	TGTGCCAGCAGCAATACAGGGCTGACTAATGAAAAACTGTTTTTT	CASSNTGLTNEKLFF
TRBJ2-3	-	-	TRBV5-4	TGTGCCAGCAGCTTGAAGGGCTTTGGTACGCAGTATTTT	CASSLKGFGTQYF
TRBJ2-7	TRBD2	-	TRBV20-1	TGCAGTGCTAGAGGTAGCGGGTCCAGTGAGCAGTACTTC	CSARGSGSSEQYF
TRBJ2-7	TRBD2	once	TRBV28	TGTGCCAGCAGTTCCATTCGGGCGGGAGGGCCCTACGAGCAGTACTTC	CASSSIRAGGPYEQYF
TRBJ2-1	-	-	TRBV29-1	TGCAGCGTTGAACCCCTTACTAGCCCCAACTACAATGAGCAGTTCTTC	CSVEPLTSPNYNEQFF
TRBJ2-7	-	-	TRBV6-6	TGTGCCAGCAGTTACGGCGACGGGTCCTACGAGCAGTACTTC	CASSYGDGSYEQYF